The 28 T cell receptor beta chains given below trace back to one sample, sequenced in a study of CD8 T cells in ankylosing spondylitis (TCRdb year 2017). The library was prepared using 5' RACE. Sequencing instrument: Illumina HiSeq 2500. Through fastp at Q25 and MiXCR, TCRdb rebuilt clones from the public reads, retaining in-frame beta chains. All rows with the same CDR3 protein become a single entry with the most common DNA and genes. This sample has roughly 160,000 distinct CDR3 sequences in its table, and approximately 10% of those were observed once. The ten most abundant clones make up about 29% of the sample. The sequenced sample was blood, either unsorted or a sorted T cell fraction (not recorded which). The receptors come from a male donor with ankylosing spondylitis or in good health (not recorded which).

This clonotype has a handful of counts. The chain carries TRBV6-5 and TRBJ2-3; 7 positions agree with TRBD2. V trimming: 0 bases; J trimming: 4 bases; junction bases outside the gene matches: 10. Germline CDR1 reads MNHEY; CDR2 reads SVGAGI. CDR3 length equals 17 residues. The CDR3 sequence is CASSYSSRLAFSDTQYF. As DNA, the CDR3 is TGTGCCAGCAGTTACTCGTCTCGACTAGCCTTTTCAGATACGCAGTATTTT.

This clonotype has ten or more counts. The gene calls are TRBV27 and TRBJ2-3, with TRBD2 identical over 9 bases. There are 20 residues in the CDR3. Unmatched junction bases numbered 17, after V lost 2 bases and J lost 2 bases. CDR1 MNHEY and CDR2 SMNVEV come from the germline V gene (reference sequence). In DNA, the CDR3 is TGTGCCAGCAGTTTAATAGGGCTAGCGGGGCCCGACCCCCCCACAGATACGCAGTATTTT. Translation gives CASSLIGLAGPDPPTDTQYF.

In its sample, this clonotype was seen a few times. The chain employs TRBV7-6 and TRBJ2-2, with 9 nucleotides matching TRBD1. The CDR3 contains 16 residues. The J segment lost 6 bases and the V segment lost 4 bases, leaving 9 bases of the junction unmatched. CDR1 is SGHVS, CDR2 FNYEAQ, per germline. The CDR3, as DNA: TGTGCCAGCAGCTCATCCAGGACAGGGGACCCCGGGGAGCTGTTTTTT. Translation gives CASSSSRTGDPGELFF.

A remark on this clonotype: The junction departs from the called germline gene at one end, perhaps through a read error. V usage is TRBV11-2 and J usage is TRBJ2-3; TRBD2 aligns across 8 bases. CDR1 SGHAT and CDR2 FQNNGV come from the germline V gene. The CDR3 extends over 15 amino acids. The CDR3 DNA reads TGTACCAGCAGCTCCTCAAGCGGGGGCGCAGATACGCAGTATTTT. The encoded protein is CTSSSSSGGADTQYF.

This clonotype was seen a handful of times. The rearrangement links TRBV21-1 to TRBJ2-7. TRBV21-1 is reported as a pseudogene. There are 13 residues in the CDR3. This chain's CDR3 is CASSKEQLYEQYF. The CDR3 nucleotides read TGTGCCAGCAGCAAAGAGCAGCTCTACGAGCAGTACTTC.

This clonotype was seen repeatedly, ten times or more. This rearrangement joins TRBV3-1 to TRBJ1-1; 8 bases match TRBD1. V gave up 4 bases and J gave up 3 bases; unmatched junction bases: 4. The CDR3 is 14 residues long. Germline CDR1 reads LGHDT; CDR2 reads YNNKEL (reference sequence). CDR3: CASSPWDRHTEAFF. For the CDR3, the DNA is TGTGCCAGCAGCCCTTGGGACAGGCACACTGAAGCTTTCTTT.

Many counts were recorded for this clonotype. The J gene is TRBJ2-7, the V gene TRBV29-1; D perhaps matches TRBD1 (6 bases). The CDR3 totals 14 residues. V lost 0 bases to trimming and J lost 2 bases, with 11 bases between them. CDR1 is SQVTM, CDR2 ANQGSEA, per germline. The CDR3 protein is CSVEDRNRAYEQYF. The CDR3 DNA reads TGCAGCGTTGAAGATCGCAACAGGGCCTACGAGCAGTACTTC.

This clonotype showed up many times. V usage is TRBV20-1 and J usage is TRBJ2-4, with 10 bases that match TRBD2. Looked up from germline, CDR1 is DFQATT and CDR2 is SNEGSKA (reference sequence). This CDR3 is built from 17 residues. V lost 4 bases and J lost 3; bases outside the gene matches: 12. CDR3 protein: CSATGLANTRGKNIQYF. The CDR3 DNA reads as TGCAGTGCTACGGGACTAGCGAATACTCGGGGCAAAAACATTCAGTACTTC.

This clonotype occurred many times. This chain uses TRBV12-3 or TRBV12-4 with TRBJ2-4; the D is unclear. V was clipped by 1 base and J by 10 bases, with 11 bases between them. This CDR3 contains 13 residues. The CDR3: CASSLGLTVIQYF. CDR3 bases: TGTGCCAGCAGTTTAGGACTTACCGTGATTCAGTACTTC.

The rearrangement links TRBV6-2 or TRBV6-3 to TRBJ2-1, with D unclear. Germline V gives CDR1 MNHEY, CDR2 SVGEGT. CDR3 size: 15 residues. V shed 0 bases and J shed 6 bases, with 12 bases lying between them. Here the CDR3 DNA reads TGTGCCAGCAGTTACTCGTCGGTCTCTAGCAATGAGCAGTTCTTC. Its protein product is CASSYSSVSSNEQFF.

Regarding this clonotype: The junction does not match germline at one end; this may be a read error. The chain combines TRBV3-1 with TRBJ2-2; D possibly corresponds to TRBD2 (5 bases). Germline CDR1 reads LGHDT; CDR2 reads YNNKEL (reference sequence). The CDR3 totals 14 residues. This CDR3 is CVSSQAASTGELFF. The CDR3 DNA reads TGTGTCAGCAGCCAAGCGGCGAGCACCGGGGAGCTGTTTTTT.

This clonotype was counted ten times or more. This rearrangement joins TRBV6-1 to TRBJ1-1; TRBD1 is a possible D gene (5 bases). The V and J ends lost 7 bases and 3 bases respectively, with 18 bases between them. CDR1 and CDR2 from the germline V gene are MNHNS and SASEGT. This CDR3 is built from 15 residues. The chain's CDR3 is CASTDVAGTDTEAFF. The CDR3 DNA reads TGTGCCAGCACGGATGTGGCGGGGACGGACACTGAAGCTTTCTTT.

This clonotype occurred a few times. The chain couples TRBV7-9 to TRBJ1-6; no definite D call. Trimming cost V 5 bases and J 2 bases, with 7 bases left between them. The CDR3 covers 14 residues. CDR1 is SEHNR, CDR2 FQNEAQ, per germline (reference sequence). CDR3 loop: CASSTGTYNSPLHF. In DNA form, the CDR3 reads TGTGCCAGCAGCACGGGGACCTATAATTCACCCCTCCACTTT.

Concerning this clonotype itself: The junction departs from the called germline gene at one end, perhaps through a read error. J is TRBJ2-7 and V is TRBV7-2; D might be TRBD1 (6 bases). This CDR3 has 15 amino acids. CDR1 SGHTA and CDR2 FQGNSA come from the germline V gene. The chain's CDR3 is CASSLSTGKAYEQCF. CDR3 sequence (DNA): TGTGCCAGCAGCTTATCAACAGGGAAGGCCTACGAGCAGTGCTTC.

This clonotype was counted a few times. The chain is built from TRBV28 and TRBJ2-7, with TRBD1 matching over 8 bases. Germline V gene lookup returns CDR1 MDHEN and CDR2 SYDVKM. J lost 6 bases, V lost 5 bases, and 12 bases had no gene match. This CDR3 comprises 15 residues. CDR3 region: CASSQTGEFRVEQYF. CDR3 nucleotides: TGTGCCAGCAGTCAGACAGGGGAGTTCCGTGTCGAGCAGTACTTC.

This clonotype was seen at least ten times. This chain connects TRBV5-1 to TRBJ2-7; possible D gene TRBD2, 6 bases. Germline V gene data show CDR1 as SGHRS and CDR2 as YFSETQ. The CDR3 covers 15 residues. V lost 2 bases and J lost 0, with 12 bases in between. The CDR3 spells CASSFGGNPSYEQYF. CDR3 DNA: TGCGCCAGCAGCTTTGGAGGGAACCCCTCCTACGAGCAGTACTTC.

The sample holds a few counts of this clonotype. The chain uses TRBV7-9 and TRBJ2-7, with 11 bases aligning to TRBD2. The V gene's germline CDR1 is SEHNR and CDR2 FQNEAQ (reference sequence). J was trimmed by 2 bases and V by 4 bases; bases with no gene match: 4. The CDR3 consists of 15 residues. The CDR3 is CASSYLAGGTYEQYF. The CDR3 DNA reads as TGTGCCAGCAGCTACTTAGCGGGAGGGACCTACGAGCAGTACTTC.

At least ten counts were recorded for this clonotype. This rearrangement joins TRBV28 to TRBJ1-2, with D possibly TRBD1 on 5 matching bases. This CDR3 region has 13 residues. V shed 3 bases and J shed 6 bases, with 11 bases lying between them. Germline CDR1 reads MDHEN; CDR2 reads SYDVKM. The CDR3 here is CASSLGGVDGYTF. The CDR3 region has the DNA TGTGCCAGCAGTTTGGGGGGGGTGGATGGCTACACCTTC.

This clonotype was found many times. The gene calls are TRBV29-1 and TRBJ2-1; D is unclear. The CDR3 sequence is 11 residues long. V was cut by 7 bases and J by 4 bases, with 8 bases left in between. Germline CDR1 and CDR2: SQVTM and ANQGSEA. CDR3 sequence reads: CSGTFYNEQFF. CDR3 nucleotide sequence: TGCAGCGGTACCTTTTACAATGAGCAGTTCTTC.

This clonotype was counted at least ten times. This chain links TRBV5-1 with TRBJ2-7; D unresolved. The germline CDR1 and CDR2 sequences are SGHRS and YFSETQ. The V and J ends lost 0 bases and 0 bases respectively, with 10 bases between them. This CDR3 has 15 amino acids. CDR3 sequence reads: CASSLVDSGSYEQYF. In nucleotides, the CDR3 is TGCGCCAGCAGCTTGGTGGATTCCGGCTCCTACGAGCAGTACTTC.

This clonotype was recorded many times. The CDR3 loop is CASSGRVNTEAFF. The CDR3 DNA follows: TGTGCCAGCAGCGGTCGGGTGAACACTGAAGCTTTCTTT. This chain joins TRBV5-8 and TRBJ1-1; no clear D gene. V was shortened by 4 bases and J by 0 bases, with 7 bases between the two germline ends. In germline, CDR1 is SGHTS, CDR2 YDEGEE. This CDR3 is 13 amino acids long.

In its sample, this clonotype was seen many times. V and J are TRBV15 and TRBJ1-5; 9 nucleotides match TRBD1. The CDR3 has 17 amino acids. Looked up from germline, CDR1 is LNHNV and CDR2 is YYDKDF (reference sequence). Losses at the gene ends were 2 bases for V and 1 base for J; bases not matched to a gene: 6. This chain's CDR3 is CATSRTQGARSNQPQHF. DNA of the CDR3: TGTGCCACCAGCAGAACACAGGGGGCGCGAAGCAATCAGCCCCAGCATTTT.

For the CDR3, the DNA is TGTGCCAGCTCACCACCAGGCCCACAGAAGCGGACAGATACGCAGTATTTT. It translates to CASSPPGPQKRTDTQYF. V usage is TRBV18 and J usage is TRBJ2-3; weak D call: TRBD2 (5 bases). CDR3 length: 17 amino acids. Trimming pared 0 bases from V and 3 bases from J, leaving 16 bases between. Germline V gene sequence: CDR1 KGHSH, CDR2 LQKENI.

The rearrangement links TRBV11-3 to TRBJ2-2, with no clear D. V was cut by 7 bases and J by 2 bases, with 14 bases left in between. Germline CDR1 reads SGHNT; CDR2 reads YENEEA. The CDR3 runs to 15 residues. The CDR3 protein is CASILGGGNTGELFF. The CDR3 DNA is TGTGCCAGCATCCTAGGTGGCGGTAACACCGGGGAGCTGTTTTTT.

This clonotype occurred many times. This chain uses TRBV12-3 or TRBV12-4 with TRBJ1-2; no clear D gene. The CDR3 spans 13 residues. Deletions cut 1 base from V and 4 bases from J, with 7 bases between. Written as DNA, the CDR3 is TGTGCCAGCAGTTTAGGAGTCTCCTATGGCTACACCTTC. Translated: CASSLGVSYGYTF.

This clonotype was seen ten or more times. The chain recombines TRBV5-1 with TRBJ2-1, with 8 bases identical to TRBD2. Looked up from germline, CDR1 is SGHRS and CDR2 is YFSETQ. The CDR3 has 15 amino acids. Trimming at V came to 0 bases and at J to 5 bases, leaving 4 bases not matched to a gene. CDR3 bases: TGCGCCAGCAGCTTGGAAGTAGCGGGAAACAATGAGCAGTTCTTC. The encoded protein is CASSLEVAGNNEQFF.

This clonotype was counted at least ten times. This CDR3 reads CSARLGETQYF. CDR3 DNA sequence: TGCAGTGCTCGCTTGGGAGAGACCCAGTACTTC. The chain links TRBV20-1 to TRBJ2-5; D not certain. Trimming took 5 bases from V and 4 from J, leaving 8 bases between them. Germline V gene data show CDR1 as DFQATT and CDR2 as SNEGSKA (reference sequence). The CDR3 is 11 residues long.

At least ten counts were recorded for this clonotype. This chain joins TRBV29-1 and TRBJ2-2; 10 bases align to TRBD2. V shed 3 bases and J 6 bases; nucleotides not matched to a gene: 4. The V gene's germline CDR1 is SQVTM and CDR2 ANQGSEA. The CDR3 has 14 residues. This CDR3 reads CSVDERGGAGELFF. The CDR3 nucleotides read TGCAGCGTTGACGAGCGGGGGGGCGCCGGGGAGCTGTTTTTT.